Following are 27 T cell receptor beta chains from one sample sequenced in a study of low-dose radiotherapy and immunotherapy resistance in tumors. cDNA synthesis used a TRAV/TRBV-specific primer set for both chains. An approximately 19-cycle PCR with a constant-region primer and V-primer adapter amplified TCRs. TCRdb fed the reads into MiXCR, producing one record per CDR3 protein. The data show more than 70,000 distinct CDR3 sequences, with 20% to 25% seen just once and 9.5% to 15% held by the top ten. The time point is: after trial treatment. Sample treatment: LDRT plus nivolumab, ipilimumab, low-dose cyclophosphamide and aspirin (RACIN trial). The input for sequencing was PBMCs, taken after low-dose radiotherapy plus immunotherapy. Source of these receptors: a female donor with ovarian cancer.

This clonotype was observed many times. The rearrangement joins TRBV7-3 to TRBJ2-7, with D possibly being TRBD1 or TRBD2 (5 bases each). Deletions cut 4 bases from V and 7 bases from J, with 14 bases between. The CDR3 contains 13 residues. Germline V gene sequence: CDR1 SGHTA, CDR2 FQGTGA. This CDR3 reads CASSSGHLLEQYF. CDR3 nucleotides: TGTGCCAGCAGCTCGGGGCATCTATTAGAGCAGTACTTC.

The sample holds many counts of this clonotype. The genes are TRBV7-2 and TRBJ2-5, with D possibly called TRBD1 or TRBD2 (5 bases each). The germline CDR1 and CDR2 sequences are SGHTA and FQGNSA. The CDR3 runs 15 residues. V lost 5 bases and J 4 bases, leaving 17 bases between the germline ends. DNA for the CDR3: TGTGCCAGCAGCCACCCCCCAGGGAGTCGAGAGACCCAGTACTTC. Translating gives CASSHPPGSRETQYF.

V and J are TRBV2 and TRBJ2-4; 9 bases align to TRBD2. Germline V lookup: CDR1 SNHLY, CDR2 FYNNEI. The V segment lost 6 bases and the J segment 0 bases; nucleotides outside the gene matches: 15. The CDR3 totals 19 residues. CDR3 DNA sequence: TGTGCCAGCAGGGCCGAGAAGACTAGCGGAATCCTAGCCAAAAACATTCAGTACTTC. Its translation is CASRAEKTSGILAKNIQYF.

This clonotype occurred many times. This chain connects TRBV21-1 to TRBJ2-7; the table's D call TRBD1 went unverified against the DNA. TRBV21-1 is recorded as a pseudogene. The CDR3 has 16 amino acids. The CDR3 DNA reads TGTGCCAGCAGCAAATCGGACAGGAAGAAAACCTACGAGCAGTACTTC. It is translated as CASSKSDRKKTYEQYF.

This clonotype has only one observation. J is TRBJ2-7 and V is TRBV5-1; TRBD1 agrees at 8 bases. V lost 4 bases, J lost 4 bases, and 13 bases stayed unmatched. Germline V gives CDR1 SGHRS, CDR2 YFSETQ. The length of the CDR3 is 16 residues. CDR3 sequence (DNA): TGCGCCAGCAGCGCCCGGACAGGGTGGGGGGATTACGAGCAGTACTTC. This gives the protein CASSARTGWGDYEQYF.

This clonotype appeared many times. The chain is built from TRBV6-2 or TRBV6-3 and TRBJ2-1, with a weak D call TRBD2 (5 bases). Trimming stripped 5 bases from V and 8 bases from J, with 16 bases between. CDR1 is MNHEY and CDR2 is SVGEGT in the germline V gene. This CDR3 comprises 14 residues. CDR3 bases: TGTGCCAGCAGTCATGGATTGGAGGAGGATGAGCAGTTCTTC. Residues: CASSHGLEEDEQFF.

This clonotype was observed a handful of times. The CDR3 bases are TGCAGTGCTAGGCCGTTGGATACGCAGTATTTT. It translates to CSARPLDTQYF. The chain has TRBV20-1 and TRBJ2-3; no reliable D call. Per germline, CDR1 DFQATT and CDR2 SNEGSKA (reference sequence). The ends were cut back, 3 bases at V and 6 bases at J, with 7 bases in the middle. This CDR3 has 11 residues.

The chain recombines TRBV7-3 with TRBJ1-3, with TRBD1 matching 7 bases. Germline V lookup: CDR1 SGHTA, CDR2 FQGTGA. V gave up 4 bases and J gave up 2 bases; unmatched junction bases: 2. This CDR3 is built from 14 residues. This CDR3 is CASSSGTAGNTIYF. The CDR3 DNA reads TGTGCCAGCAGCTCCGGGACAGCTGGAAACACCATATATTTT.

This clonotype was detected many times. The CDR3 DNA reads TGTGCCAGCAGTCAGTGGATAGGGGGACCTAACACCGGGGAGCTGTTTTTT. This sequence encodes CASSQWIGGPNTGELFF. V gene TRBV11-2 combines with J gene TRBJ2-2; maybe TRBD1 (6 bases). Trimming shortened V by 6 bases and J by 2 bases, and 19 bases separated the two germline ends. This CDR3 region has 17 residues. The V gene's germline CDR1 is SGHAT and CDR2 FQNNGV.

This clonotype was recorded at least ten times. The rearrangement uses TRBV5-6 and TRBJ1-4; a weak D match, TRBD1 (5 bases). The CDR3 contains 11 residues. Between the trimmed V and J ends, which lost 1 base and 12 bases, there was a span of 7 bases. Germline CDR1 is SGHDT and CDR2 is YYEEEE. CDR3 nucleotides: TGTGCCAGCAGCTTGCGGGGGGAACTGTTTTTT. This codes for CASSLRGELFF.

The chain has TRBV3-1 and TRBJ1-2, with D hard to call. CDR1 is LGHDT and CDR2 is YNNKEL in the germline V gene (reference sequence). V dropped 2 bases and J dropped 2 bases, with 6 bases sitting between them. The CDR3 has 13 amino acids. CDR3 coding DNA: TGTGCCAGCAGCCAAAACGGAAACTATGGCTACACCTTC. This sequence encodes CASSQNGNYGYTF.

This clonotype was counted at least ten times. The chain is built from TRBV5-1 and TRBJ2-3; 8 bases align to TRBD2. J lost 3 bases, V lost 4 bases, and 7 bases had no gene match. The CDR3 contains 15 residues. Germline V gene data show CDR1 as SGHRS and CDR2 as YFSETQ. DNA of the CDR3: TGCGCCAGCAGCCCCCAGCCGGGGGGGACAGATACGCAGTATTTT. It yields the protein CASSPQPGGTDTQYF.

The table lists this clonotype with a count of one. V usage is TRBV29-1 and J usage is TRBJ2-7, with a weak D call TRBD1 (5 bases). Germline lookup yields CDR1 SQVTM and CDR2 ANQGSEA. The ends were cut back, 5 bases at V and 0 bases at J, with 8 bases in the middle. The CDR3 is made up of 12 amino acids. CDR3: CSVRQFSYEQYF. CDR3 DNA: TGCAGCGTTCGACAGTTCTCCTACGAGCAGTACTTC.

This clonotype has a count of ten or more. This chain joins TRBV7-9 and TRBJ2-6; D ambiguous. The germline V gene encodes CDR1 SEHNR and CDR2 FQNEAQ (reference sequence). The CDR3 extends over 14 amino acids. The V end lost 8 bases, the J end lost 2 bases, and 10 bases lay between the germline ends. The CDR3 spells CASDETAGANVLTF. The CDR3 DNA is TGTGCCAGCGATGAGACCGCTGGGGCCAACGTCCTGACTTTC. The variable domain in full, with the rest retrieved from reference TRBV7-9 and TRBJ2-6, is DTGVSQNPRHKITKRGQNVTFRCDPISEHNRLYWYRQTLGQGPEFLTYFQNEAQLEKSRLLSDRFSAERPKGSFSTLEIQRTEQGDSAMYLCASDETAGANVLTFGAGSRLTVL.

In its sample, this clonotype was seen once. V and J are TRBV11-1 and TRBJ2-1; TRBD2 aligns across 7 bases. The V segment lost 2 bases and the J segment 7 bases; nucleotides outside the gene matches: 8. This CDR3 has 15 residues. Germline V gene lookup returns CDR1 SGHAT and CDR2 FQDESV (reference sequence). CDR3 in DNA: TGTGCCAGCAGCTTATTGGGGGAGGGCCAAAATGAGCAGTTCTTC. Translated, it gives CASSLLGEGQNEQFF.

This rearrangement joins TRBV4-2 to TRBJ2-1; the D is unclear. V dropped 5 bases and J dropped 5 bases, with 13 bases sitting between them. The CDR3 has 14 amino acids. The germline V gene encodes CDR1 LGHNA and CDR2 YNFKEQ. The CDR3: CASSLARQHNEQFF. The CDR3 DNA follows: TGTGCCAGCAGCTTAGCCCGACAACACAATGAGCAGTTCTTC.

Only a few counts were recorded for this clonotype. The rearrangement joins TRBV30 to TRBJ1-2, with 11 bases identical to TRBD1. The CDR3 is made up of 14 amino acids. Germline-derived CDR1 and CDR2 are GTSNPN and SVGIG (reference sequence). Trimming at V came to 7 bases and at J to 4 bases, leaving 8 bases not matched to a gene. The CDR3 DNA sequence: TGTGCCTTCCGGACAGGGGGCATTGGCTATGGCTACACCTTC. It codes for CAFRTGGIGYGYTF.

This clonotype was seen repeatedly, ten times or more. V usage is TRBV2 and J usage is TRBJ2-2; 10 bases line up with TRBD1. V shed 8 bases and J 6 bases; nucleotides not matched to a gene: 3. CDR3 length equals 13 residues. Germline V gene sequence: CDR1 SNHLY, CDR2 FYNNEI. The CDR3 protein is CASSGTGAGELFF. The CDR3 coding sequence is TGTGCCAGCTCCGGGACAGGGGCCGGGGAGCTGTTTTTT.

The chain links TRBV25-1 to TRBJ1-2; D is uncertain. Germline loops: CDR1 MGHDK, CDR2 SYGVNS. There are 12 residues in the CDR3. The V end lost 4 bases, the J end lost 0 bases, and 3 bases lay between the germline ends. This CDR3 is CASSVPNYGYTF. CDR3 nucleotides: TGTGCCAGCAGTGTGCCTAACTATGGCTACACCTTC.

Ten or more counts support this clonotype. V usage is TRBV9 and J usage is TRBJ2-5; the D is unclear. CDR3 size: 16 residues. The ends were cut back, 0 bases at V and 5 bases at J, with 17 bases in the middle. CDR1 is SGDLS and CDR2 is YYNGEE in the germline V gene. DNA for the CDR3: TGTGCCAGCAGCGTAGCGCCAGGACCCCTCGGGGAGACCCAGTACTTC. Translated: CASSVAPGPLGETQYF.

This clonotype has only a few counts. J is TRBJ1-6 and V is TRBV5-1; D call uncertain. The CDR3 extends over 15 amino acids. With 2 bases removed from V and 7 bases from J, the gap between germline ends came to 13 bases. Germline CDR1 SGHRS, CDR2 YFSETQ. CDR3 residues: CASSLGVEANSPLHF. The DNA for the CDR3 is TGCGCCAGCAGCTTAGGTGTCGAGGCGAATTCACCCCTCCACTTT.

This clonotype was detected ten times or more. This rearrangement joins TRBV6-5 to TRBJ2-7; D is uncertain. V lost 6 bases and J 11 bases, leaving 8 bases between the germline ends. Germline V gives CDR1 MNHEY, CDR2 SVGAGI. The CDR3 length is 9 residues. CDR3 in DNA: TGTGCCAGCAGCCGCCCAGAGTACTTC. As protein: CASSRPEYF.

This clonotype was recorded at least ten times. The gene calls are TRBV20-1 and TRBJ2-7; a possible D gene is TRBD1 (5 bases). CDR1 and CDR2 (germline): DFQATT, SNEGSKA (reference sequence). The CDR3 totals 11 residues. Deletions cut 6 bases from V and 8 bases from J, with 14 bases between. CDR3 bases: TGCAGTGCGCCTCAGGGTACGAAGCAGTACTTC. Translating gives CSAPQGTKQYF.

This clonotype showed up many times. The chain recombines TRBV28 with TRBJ1-5; 10 bases align to TRBD1. V was clipped by 6 bases and J by 7 bases; unmatched bases: 9. CDR1 is MDHEN, CDR2 SYDVKM, per germline. This CDR3 is built from 15 residues. The CDR3: CASRPRDRGGQPQHF. CDR3 DNA sequence: TGTGCCAGCAGACCCCGGGACAGGGGAGGCCAGCCCCAGCATTTT.

This clonotype was recorded at least ten times. The V call is TRBV5-1, the J call TRBJ1-1; D may be TRBD1 (6 bases). V shed 6 bases and J shed 4 bases, with 13 bases lying between them. This CDR3 contains 13 residues. Per germline, CDR1 SGHRS and CDR2 YFSETQ. For the CDR3, the DNA is TGCGCCAGCATGGGGGCGGGACTCACTGAAGCTTTCTTT. This gives the protein CASMGAGLTEAFF.

In its sample, this clonotype was seen many times. The chain recombines TRBV5-6 with TRBJ1-1, with unresolved D. CDR3 length equals 18 residues. Deletions cut 0 bases from V and 0 bases from J, with 18 bases between. The germline gives CDR1 SGHDT, CDR2 YYEEEE. The CDR3 DNA reads TGTGCCAGCAGCTTGGTGGTTTTAAGGCAGCCGATGAACACTGAAGCTTTCTTT. Encoded protein: CASSLVVLRQPMNTEAFF.

This clonotype was seen only once. The rearrangement uses TRBV12-3 or TRBV12-4 and TRBJ1-6; D not certain. Deletions cut 5 bases from V and 7 bases from J, with 12 bases between. This CDR3 region has 14 residues. The CDR3 region is CASSLSRSNSPLHF. The DNA of the CDR3 is TGTGCCAGCAGTCTTAGCAGAAGCAATTCACCCCTCCACTTT.